The 24 T cell receptor beta chains below were found in one sample sequenced in a study of blood T cell repertoires in COVID-19. The table came from immunoSEQ multiplex PCR; TCRdb's copy has only in-frame clones and leaves some out. The sample carries tens of thousands of clones, approximately 86% recorded once. Sequencing was done on a sample of peripheral blood. These receptor sequences come from a woman in her sixties or seventies with acute or convalescent COVID-19.

This clone appeared once. The chain employs TRBV3-1 (or the pseudogene TRBV3-2) and TRBJ2-2, with D hard to call. CDR1 is LGHDT and CDR2 is YNNKEL in the germline V gene (reference sequence). This CDR3 contains 15 residues. The germline V and J ends were trimmed by 5 bases and 6 bases, with 16 bases remaining between them. The CDR3 coding sequence is TGTGCCAGCAGCACGCCCGATAGAAGCTCCGGGGAGCTGTTTTTT. It yields the protein CASSTPDRSSGELFF.

The genes are TRBV30 and TRBJ1-5, with 12 bases identical to TRBD1. Germline trimming cut 7 bases from V and 7 bases from J; bases unmatched to any gene: 11. The germline V gene encodes CDR1 GTSNPN and CDR2 SVGIG (reference sequence). The CDR3 has 15 amino acids. This CDR3 is CAYSLGTGGGQPQHF. Written as DNA, the CDR3 is TGTGCCTACTCGCTAGGGACAGGGGGCGGCCAGCCCCAGCATTTT.

The chain combines TRBV9 with TRBJ2-1; TRBD2 matches at 7 bases. Trimming at V came to 0 bases and at J to 2 bases, leaving 5 bases not matched to a gene. The V gene's germline CDR1 is SGDLS and CDR2 YYNGEE. This CDR3 region has 16 residues. CDR3 sequence: CASSVGGRGAYNEQFF. DNA for the CDR3: TGTGCCAGCAGCGTAGGCGGGAGAGGCGCCTACAATGAGCAGTTCTTC. Drawing the rest from reference TRBV9 and TRBJ2-1, the complete variable domain is DSGVTQTPKHLITATGQRVTLRCSPRSGDLSVYWYQQSLDQGLQFLIQYYNGEERAKGNILERFSAQQFPDLHSELNLSSLELGDSALYFCASSVGGRGAYNEQFFGPGTRLTVL.

This chain connects TRBV19 to TRBJ2-7; 7 nucleotides line up with TRBD2. V dropped 5 bases and J dropped 2; count of bases not matched to a gene: 12. CDR3 length: 16 residues. Looked up from germline, CDR1 is LNHDA and CDR2 is SQIVND (reference sequence). The CDR3 DNA sequence: TGTGCCAGTAGTGACGCTAGCGGTGTCGGGGCCTACGAGCAGTACTTC. This encodes CASSDASGVGAYEQYF.

The chain couples TRBV23-1 to TRBJ1-5; D remains unclear. TRBV23-1 is placed among ORFs of uncertain function. The CDR3 consists of 14 residues. The ends were cut back, 0 bases at V and 5 bases at J, with 8 bases in the middle. CDR3 region: CASSQSRRYQPQHF. In nucleotides, the CDR3 is TGCGCCAGCAGTCAATCGAGGAGATATCAGCCCCAGCATTTT.

This rearrangement joins TRBV6-5 to TRBJ1-1, with D possibly matching TRBD1 (5 bases). CDR3 size: 13 residues. Trimming removed 5 bases at V and 5 bases at J, with 12 bases between. The germline gives CDR1 MNHEY, CDR2 SVGAGI. CDR3 nucleotides: TGTGCCAGCAGTAGAGGCACAGGAACTGAAGCTTTCTTT. Translated: CASSRGTGTEAFF.

The gene calls are TRBV19 and TRBJ1-2; no definite D call. CDR1 is LNHDA, CDR2 SQIVND, per germline (reference sequence). The CDR3 is made up of 15 amino acids. V was clipped by 1 base and J by 0 bases, with 9 bases between them. The CDR3 DNA sequence: TGTGCCAGTAGTATAGGGGAGACCTCTAACTATGGCTACACCTTC. Amino acid sequence: CASSIGETSNYGYTF. Combining the CDR3 with reference TRBV19 and TRBJ1-2 gives the whole variable domain DGGITQSPKYLFRKEGQNVTLSCEQNLNHDAMYWYRQDPGQGLRLIYYSQIVNDFQKGDIAEGYSVSREKKESFPLTVTSAQKNPTAFYLCASSIGETSNYGYTFGSGTRLTVV.

The V call is TRBV6-2 or TRBV6-3, the J call TRBJ1-1; possible D gene TRBD1, 5 bases. V lost 4 bases and J 11 bases, leaving 20 bases between the germline ends. CDR1 and CDR2 from the germline V gene are MNHEY and SVGEGT. The CDR3 contains 14 residues. DNA of the CDR3: TGTGCCAGCAGTTCCCCAGGGATACAGGATTTCGCTTTCTTT. Its translation is CASSSPGIQDFAFF.

J is TRBJ1-5 and V is TRBV29-1; possibly TRBD1 for D (6 bases). The length of the CDR3 is 13 residues. V lost 6 bases and J lost 4, with 13 bases in between. Looked up from germline, CDR1 is SQVTM and CDR2 is ANQGSEA. The CDR3 bases are TGCAGCGTGGGAGGGGGGGGTAATCAGCCCCAGCATTTT. It specifies CSVGGGGNQPQHF.

This clone was detected only a few times. The chain carries TRBV28 and TRBJ1-5; no definite D call. CDR1 is MDHEN and CDR2 is SYDVKM in the germline V gene. This CDR3 comprises 13 residues. The V and J ends lost 6 bases and 4 bases respectively, with 10 bases between them. The CDR3 nucleotides are TGTGCCAGCAGCCCAGCGTCTAATCAGCCCCAGCATTTT. Amino acids: CASSPASNQPQHF.

V usage is TRBV28 and J usage is TRBJ1-6; tentative D call: TRBD1 (6 bases). The germline V and J ends were trimmed by 3 bases and 10 bases, with 16 bases remaining between them. The V gene's germline CDR1 is MDHEN and CDR2 SYDVKM. The CDR3 is made up of 15 amino acids. CDR3 nucleotide sequence: TGTGCCAGCAGTTTGAACGGGGGGCGAGGATCACCCCTCCACTTT. This sequence encodes CASSLNGGRGSPLHF.

This clone came up a few times. The chain joins TRBV11-2 to TRBJ2-7, with TRBD1 matching over 9 bases. Losses at the gene ends were 0 bases for V and 5 bases for J; bases not matched to a gene: 5. The length of the CDR3 is 15 residues. Germline V gene lookup returns CDR1 SGHAT and CDR2 FQNNGV. The CDR3 spells CASSLDWGQGDEQYF. The CDR3 DNA sequence: TGTGCCAGCAGCTTAGATTGGGGACAGGGTGACGAGCAGTACTTC.

V is TRBV5-1 and J is TRBJ1-2, with 7 nucleotides matching TRBD1. Germline CDR1 SGHRS, CDR2 YFSETQ. The CDR3 totals 14 residues. With V trimmed by 4 bases and J by 8 bases, 11 bases remained unmatched. The CDR3 here is CASSAAGQRRGYTF. The CDR3, as DNA: TGCGCCAGCAGCGCGGCGGGACAGCGGCGAGGCTACACCTTC.

CDR3 DNA: TGCAGCGTTGAGTCCAGGGCCTCCTATGGCTACACCTTC. Protein product: CSVESRASYGYTF. The chain couples TRBV29-1 to TRBJ1-2, with D possibly matching TRBD1 (5 bases). The CDR3 contains 13 residues. Trimming took 3 bases from V and 4 from J, leaving 12 bases between them. Germline CDR1 reads SQVTM; CDR2 reads ANQGSEA.

The chain couples TRBV5-1 to TRBJ2-5; the match to TRBD2 covers 8 bases. The CDR3 loop spans 14 amino acids. Germline values: CDR1 SGHRS, CDR2 YFSETQ. V was clipped by 2 bases and J by 6 bases; unmatched bases: 6. CDR3 coding DNA: TGCGCCAGCAGCTTATCAGCGGGAGATAAGACCCAGTACTTC. Its protein is CASSLSAGDKTQYF.

This clone was seen a single time. The gene calls are TRBV4-1 and TRBJ2-7; TRBD2 agrees at 14 bases. The ends lost 1 base at V and 5 bases at J; junction bases unmatched: 1. The CDR3 consists of 15 residues. CDR1 and CDR2 from the germline V gene are MGHRA and YSYEKL. The CDR3 spells CASSQATSGRDEQYF. The CDR3 coding sequence is TGCGCCAGCAGCCAAGCGACTAGCGGGAGGGACGAGCAGTACTTC.

Notes on this clone: Compared with germline, one end of the junction differs, possibly owing to a read error. The genes are TRBV7-7 and TRBJ1-6, with D tentatively TRBD1 (5 bases). Looked up from germline, CDR1 is SSHAT and CDR2 is FNYEAQ (reference sequence). CDR3 size: 21 residues. CDR3 loop: CASSLALKLGPKSSYNSPLHF. CDR3 sequence (DNA): TGTGCTAGCAGCTTGGCCTTAAAATTGGGGCCCAAGAGCTCCTATAATTCACCCCTCCACTTT. Using reference TRBV7-7 and TRBJ1-6 for the parts outside the CDR3, the full variable domain is GAGVSQSPRYKVTKRGQDVTLRCDPISSHATLYWYQQALGQGPEFLTYFNYEAQPDKSGLPSDRFSAERPEGSISTLTIQRTEQRDSAMYRCASSLALKLGPKSSYNSPLHFGNGTRLTVT.

The V and J genes are TRBV7-8 and TRBJ1-2; 9 bases are a match to TRBD1. In germline, CDR1 is SGHVS, CDR2 FQNEAQ. The CDR3 covers 15 residues. V lost 6 bases, J lost 7 bases, and 12 bases stayed unmatched. As DNA, the CDR3 is TGTGCCAGCAGGTCCGGGACAGGGCCTATTTTTGGCTACACCTTC. Amino acids: CASRSGTGPIFGYTF.

The rearrangement uses TRBV7-2 and TRBJ1-4; no firm D call. The CDR3 has 15 amino acids. Germline lookup yields CDR1 SGHTA and CDR2 FQGNSA. Deletions cut 5 bases from V and 4 bases from J, with 14 bases between. In DNA form, the CDR3 reads TGTGCCAGCAGCCTTCAGCCAGCGCTTAATGAAAAACTGTTTTTT. Amino acids: CASSLQPALNEKLFF.

J is TRBJ2-2 and V is TRBV4-1, with 7 positions matching TRBD1. After removal of 1 base from V and 2 bases from J, the junction contained 7 bases not matched to a gene. The CDR3 sequence is 17 residues long. Germline CDR1 and CDR2: MGHRA and YSYEKL. The CDR3 reads CASSQVLRGRNTGELFF. For the CDR3, the DNA is TGCGCCAGCAGCCAAGTGCTCAGGGGGAGAAACACCGGGGAGCTGTTTTTT.

The CDR3 is CASAVTVNTEAFF. CDR3 in DNA: TGTGCCAGCGCAGTGACAGTGAACACTGAAGCTTTCTTT. This chain connects TRBV18 to TRBJ1-1; TRBD1 might be the D (5 bases). V shed 8 bases and J shed 0 bases, with 10 bases lying between them. The CDR3 loop spans 13 amino acids. The germline V gene encodes CDR1 KGHSH and CDR2 LQKENI.

The gene calls are TRBV19 and TRBJ2-1, with 9 bases matching TRBD2. Germline CDR1 is LNHDA and CDR2 is SQIVND (reference sequence). The CDR3 contains 17 residues. The V segment lost 1 base and the J segment 9 bases; nucleotides outside the gene matches: 13. The DNA for the CDR3 is TGTGCCAGTAGTATAGGTTCGGCGGGAGGGCGAACTGGTGAGCAGTTCTTC. Translating it yields CASSIGSAGGRTGEQFF.

The rearrangement links TRBV5-1 to TRBJ2-1; 8 bases match TRBD2. The CDR3 spans 15 residues. The V segment lost 4 bases and the J segment 6 bases; nucleotides outside the gene matches: 9. Germline CDR1 is SGHRS and CDR2 is YFSETQ. CDR3: CASSTTGTRLNEQFF. CDR3 DNA: TGCGCCAGCAGCACTACCGGGACTAGACTCAATGAGCAGTTCTTC.

The V call is TRBV2, the J call TRBJ1-2; D may be TRBD1 (6 bases). This CDR3 is 15 amino acids long. Trimming removed 4 bases from V and 4 bases from J, with 16 bases in between. In germline, CDR1 is SNHLY, CDR2 FYNNEI. CDR3 DNA: TGTGCCAGCAGTGCCGATCTGGGACACCTCTATGGCTACACCTTC. Encoded protein: CASSADLGHLYGYTF.